This T cell receptor beta chain was recorded in a study of blood T cell repertoires in COVID-19. Background on the study: COVID-19 samples from acute and convalescent phases originated in the United States, Italy and Spain. PBMCs, B-cell-depleted T cells, or T cells provided the cDNA or gDNA that made up the material.

Assay used: immunoSEQ multiplex PCR; TCRdb lists only in-frame clones, some missing. The table has tens of thousands of clones, around nine tenths seen once. Trimming removed 3 bases from V and 0 bases from J; junction bases left unmatched: 2. CDR3 length: 14 residues. Germline-derived CDR1 and CDR2 are LNHDA and SQIVND (reference sequence). This clone was picked up a small number of times. The source material was peripheral blood. The sequence was obtained from a man in his 70s with acute or convalescent COVID-19. The chain joins TRBV19 to TRBJ2-7, with TRBD1 matching over 7 bases. The CDR3 DNA reads TGTGCCAGTAGTATTACAGGGGACTCCTACGAGCAGTACTTC. Its translation: CASSITGDSYEQYF.